This entry is about one T cell receptor (beta chain). Its target is not known. This record belongs to a study of CXCR3-negative and CXCR3-positive naive CD8 T cells. Study-level findings and limits: The TRBV-TRBJ usage of naive CXCR3-negative and CXCR3-positive cells was similar, but that of memory cells differed. Fresh PBMCs served for most assays, and CXCR3 expression fell partially after cryopreservation. TRB CDR3s were more hydrophobic in CXCR3-positive than in CXCR3-negative naive cells.

Those CD8+ T cells considered naive were CD45RO-CCR7+CD27+CD95-. 5' RACE that incorporated UMI labels was used to prepare the TRB cDNA libraries. TCRdb re-called the 5' RACE reads and catalogs CDR3 proteins one per entry, DNA excluded. Recorded for this sample: about 85,000 distinct CDR3 sequences. The sequence was obtained from a human donor in good health. Some clones in this sample may be carry-over from other donors' samples. The sample consisted of naive CXCR3+ CD8+ T cells from blood. The subset here: CD45RO-CCR7+CD27+CD95- naive CD8+ T cells expressing CXCR3 (TNR3+).

The CDR3 spells CASSERGVASPLHF. The V call is TRBV7-6, the J call TRBJ1-6; the D call from TCRdb, TRBD1, cannot be confirmed without DNA. CDR3 length: 14 residues. Germline CDR1 reads SGHVS; CDR2 reads FNYEAQ.